The 3 T cell receptor beta chains reported below all come from one sample, sequenced in a study of Graves' ophthalmopathy and Graves' hyperthyroidism. Amplified TCR beta CDR3 regions were obtained using RNA transcripts as template. A first-round RT-PCR used HTBI primers, followed by a second-round multiplex PCR. In TCRdb, the multiplex PCR reads were re-called with MiXCR into one record per CDR3 protein. The sample carries about 620,000 distinct CDR3 sequences, 20% to 25% recorded once. Sequences were obtained from peripheral blood. Source of these receptors: a woman aged 18-29 years with stable Graves' hyperthyroidism. Some clones in this sample may be carry-over from other donors' samples.

As for this clonotype: Being one base from a much bigger clone, this may be a read error. This chain uses TRBV20-1 with TRBJ2-5, with 8 bases that match TRBD1. Germline V gene data show CDR1 as DFQATT and CDR2 as SNEGSKA (reference sequence). The length of the CDR3 is 13 residues. The V segment lost 5 bases and the J segment 6 bases; nucleotides outside the gene matches: 8. CDR3 bases: TGCAGTGCTTACGACAGGGGCTATAAGACCCAGTACTTC. Protein sequence: CSAYDRGYKTQYF.

In this sample, this clonotype turned up many times. J is TRBJ2-5 and V is TRBV4-1; no firm D call. CDR1 is MGHRA and CDR2 is YSYEKL in the germline V gene. Deletions cut 0 bases from V and 1 base from J, with 6 bases between. CDR3 length equals 14 residues. The CDR3 DNA follows: TGCGCCAGCAGCCAAGAACGAACCCAAGAGACCCAGTACTTC. This codes for CASSQERTQETQYF.

This clonotype was recorded at least ten times. This chain connects TRBV28 to TRBJ1-5; the D gene is possibly TRBD1 (6 bases). The CDR3 spans 17 residues. The V gene's germline CDR1 is MDHEN and CDR2 SYDVKM. V lost 3 bases and J lost 0, with 15 bases in between. CDR3 protein: CASSLSGQFDSNQPQHF. For the CDR3, the DNA is TGTGCCAGCAGTTTGTCTGGACAGTTCGATAGCAATCAGCCCCAGCATTTT.